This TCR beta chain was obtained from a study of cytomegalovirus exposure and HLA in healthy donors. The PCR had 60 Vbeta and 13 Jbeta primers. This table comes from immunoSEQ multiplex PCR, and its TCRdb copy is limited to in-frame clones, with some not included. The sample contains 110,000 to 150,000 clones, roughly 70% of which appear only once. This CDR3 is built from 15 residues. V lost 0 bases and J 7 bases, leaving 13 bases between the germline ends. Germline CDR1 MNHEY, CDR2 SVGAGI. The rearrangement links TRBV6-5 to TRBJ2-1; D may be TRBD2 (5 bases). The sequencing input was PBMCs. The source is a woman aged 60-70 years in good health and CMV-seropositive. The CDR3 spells CASSYSVTRLNEQFF. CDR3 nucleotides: TGTGCCAGCAGTTACTCAGTTACTAGATTGAATGAGCAGTTCTTC.